What follows are 22 T cell receptor beta chains derived from one specimen sequenced in a study of beta chain features in type 1 diabetes. cDNA synthesis used the whole RNA isolate, giving expressed TCRB sequences. Sequenced by immunoSEQ multiplex PCR; TCRdb stores in-frame clones only, minus some. The data hold hundreds of thousands of clones, with 68% observed a single time. Sequencing was performed on naive CD4+ T cells from blood. All receptors come from a man aged 25 to 40 in good health.

The chain uses TRBV29-1 and TRBJ2-7, with 11 bases that match TRBD1. CDR3 size: 15 residues. The germline V gene encodes CDR1 SQVTM and CDR2 ANQGSEA. The V gene end was trimmed by 0 bases and the J gene end by 2 bases; junction bases not matched to a gene: 3. The CDR3 DNA follows: TGCAGCGTTGAAGATACGGGACAGGGGGCCTACGAGCAGTACTTC. Its protein is CSVEDTGQGAYEQYF.

The chain recombines TRBV7-2 with TRBJ2-3, with unresolved D. The V gene's germline CDR1 is SGHTA and CDR2 FQGNSA. V gave up 11 bases and J gave up 1 base, with 16 bases separating them. The CDR3 length is 14 residues. CDR3 bases: TGTGCCCACGCCAGGTCGGGCCGCACAGATACGCAGTATTTT. Its protein product is CAHARSGRTDTQYF. Full variable domain (missing parts from reference TRBV7-2 and TRBJ2-3): GAGVSQSPSNKVTEKGKDVELRCDPISGHTALYWYRQSLGQGLEFLIYFQGNSAPDKSGLPSDRFSAERTGGSVSTLTIQRTQQEDSAVYLCAHARSGRTDTQYFGPGTRLTVL.

This chain connects TRBV29-1 to TRBJ2-7; D remains ambiguous. This CDR3 is built from 14 residues. The V gene lost 4 bases and the J gene lost 2 bases, with 15 bases spanning the gap. CDR1 is SQVTM and CDR2 is ANQGSEA in the germline V gene. Here the CDR3 reads CSVVEPHRAYEQYF. For the CDR3, the DNA is TGCAGCGTTGTGGAGCCTCATAGGGCCTACGAGCAGTACTTC.

J is TRBJ2-1 and V is TRBV6-5, with a possible D match to TRBD2 (6 bases). The germline gives CDR1 MNHEY, CDR2 SVGAGI. The CDR3 has 16 amino acids. V was pared by 2 bases and J by 6 bases, with 17 bases between. The CDR3 loop is CASSYTYSGRVNEQFF. The CDR3 DNA sequence: TGTGCCAGCAGTTACACCTATAGCGGCAGGGTCAATGAGCAGTTCTTC.

This chain joins TRBV5-1 and TRBJ2-2; D remains ambiguous. Germline CDR1 reads SGHRS; CDR2 reads YFSETQ. Trimming shortened V by 0 bases and J by 2 bases, and 8 bases separated the two germline ends. There are 15 residues in the CDR3. This chain's CDR3 is CASSLETYNTGELFF. In DNA, the CDR3 is TGCGCCAGCAGCTTGGAAACTTATAACACCGGGGAGCTGTTTTTT.

This clone was found a few times. The rearrangement links TRBV28 to TRBJ2-4; the match to TRBD2 covers 16 bases. V was pared by 9 bases and J by 5 bases, with 4 bases of the junction left unmatched. Germline lookup yields CDR1 MDHEN and CDR2 SYDVKM. The CDR3 sequence is 15 residues long. The CDR3 DNA follows: TGTGCCAGTAAGGGACTAGCGGGAGGGCAAAACATTCAGTACTTC. Translated, it gives CASKGLAGGQNIQYF.

This clone was observed a few times. The gene calls are TRBV29-1 and TRBJ1-1; no clear D gene. The ends were cut back, 0 bases at V and 1 base at J, with 12 bases in the middle. The germline CDR1 and CDR2 sequences are SQVTM and ANQGSEA. CDR3 length: 15 amino acids. The CDR3 is CSVEDRGRRNTEAFF. The CDR3 DNA sequence: TGCAGCGTTGAAGATCGCGGCAGGAGGAACACTGAAGCTTTCTTT.

This chain joins TRBV4-2 and TRBJ2-3, with a tentative D call TRBD1 (5 bases). The CDR3 extends over 15 amino acids. With 1 base removed from V and 6 bases from J, the gap between germline ends came to 14 bases. Germline V gene data show CDR1 as LGHNA and CDR2 as YNFKEQ. The CDR3 DNA reads as TGTGCCAGCAGCCAAGGGGGCCGGAAGGCCGATACGCAGTATTTT. It is translated as CASSQGGRKADTQYF.

This clone came up a few times. This rearrangement joins TRBV25-1 to TRBJ2-5, with TRBD2 as a possible D gene (5 bases). The germline gives CDR1 MGHDK, CDR2 SYGVNS. The CDR3 has 13 amino acids. Trimming removed 2 bases at V and 6 bases at J, with 10 bases between. Here the CDR3 DNA reads TGTGCCAGCAGTGAACGGAGGTTACAGACCCAGTACTTC. Its translation is CASSERRLQTQYF.

The V and J genes are TRBV30 and TRBJ2-5; unclear D gene. The CDR3 spans 13 residues. Trimming pared 0 bases from V and 5 bases from J, leaving 10 bases between. Germline CDR1 GTSNPN, CDR2 SVGIG (reference sequence). Here the CDR3 reads CAWSVLFRETQYF. The DNA for the CDR3 is TGTGCCTGGAGTGTACTTTTTCGGGAGACCCAGTACTTC.

This clone appeared a few times. The V gene is TRBV9, the J gene TRBJ2-5; D remains ambiguous. V was trimmed by 0 bases and J by 5 bases, leaving 8 bases between them. The CDR3 has 13 amino acids. Germline loops: CDR1 SGDLS, CDR2 YYNGEE. The CDR3 is CASSVEGAETQYF. CDR3 nucleotides: TGTGCCAGCAGCGTAGAGGGTGCGGAGACCCAGTACTTC.

The rearrangement links TRBV7-9 to TRBJ2-3, with D hard to call. Germline lookup yields CDR1 SEHNR and CDR2 FQNEAQ (reference sequence). Trimming removed 0 bases from V and 9 bases from J, with 13 bases in between. The CDR3 contains 14 residues. The CDR3 is CASSLAERSITQYF. CDR3 sequence (DNA): TGTGCCAGCAGCTTAGCTGAAAGGTCTATCACGCAGTATTTT.

This rearrangement joins TRBV5-4 to TRBJ2-4, with a possible D match to TRBD2 (6 bases). This CDR3 comprises 14 residues. V shed 4 bases and J shed 5 bases, with 13 bases lying between them. Looked up from germline, CDR1 is SGHNT and CDR2 is YYREEE (reference sequence). The CDR3 DNA sequence: TGTGCCAGCAGCCCGGCAGCGGGTGAAAACATTCAGTACTTC. It is translated as CASSPAAGENIQYF.

The gene calls are TRBV29-1 and TRBJ1-1; weak D call: TRBD1 (5 bases). Trimming left V 5 bases short and J 2 bases short, with 9 bases between. The CDR3 has 12 amino acids. The V gene's germline CDR1 is SQVTM and CDR2 ANQGSEA. CDR3 nucleotides: TGCAGCGTTCAGGGTGTCAACACTGAAGCTTTCTTT. It translates to CSVQGVNTEAFF.

The J gene is TRBJ1-5, the V gene TRBV4-1; D unclear. Germline CDR1 is MGHRA and CDR2 is YSYEKL. Trimming left V 3 bases short and J 0 bases short, with 15 bases between. The CDR3 has 17 residues. The CDR3 DNA reads as TGCGCCAGCAGCCATGTGAGTAAGGGATATAGCAATCAGCCCCAGCATTTT. Protein product: CASSHVSKGYSNQPQHF.

This rearrangement joins TRBV29-1 to TRBJ2-7, with TRBD2 identical over 9 bases. Germline trimming cut 6 bases from V and 3 bases from J; bases unmatched to any gene: 9. Germline values: CDR1 SQVTM, CDR2 ANQGSEA. CDR3 length: 14 residues. In nucleotides, the CDR3 is TGCAGCGTCGTTCTAGCGGGGAAGCTCTACGAGCAGTACTTC. Amino acid sequence: CSVVLAGKLYEQYF.

The chain couples TRBV30 to TRBJ2-5, with TRBD2 identical over 12 bases. Per the germline V gene, CDR1 is GTSNPN and CDR2 is SVGIG (reference sequence). Germline trimming cut 2 bases from V and 5 bases from J; bases unmatched to any gene: 9. The CDR3 covers 16 residues. CDR3 in DNA: TGTGCCTGGAGTTCCCTGACTAGCGGGAGTAGTGAGACCCAGTACTTC. It translates to CAWSSLTSGSSETQYF.

This chain connects TRBV15 to TRBJ2-5, with D perhaps TRBD1 or TRBD2 (6 bases each). There are 16 residues in the CDR3. With 5 bases removed from V and 4 bases from J, the gap between germline ends came to 20 bases. Germline V gene lookup returns CDR1 LNHNV and CDR2 YYDKDF (reference sequence). The CDR3 DNA is TGTGCCACCAGCGGAGGGCTCAGGGGCATGGTAGAGACCCAGTACTTC. Translated: CATSGGLRGMVETQYF.

The rearrangement uses TRBV11-2 and TRBJ2-6; D gene uncertain. Trimming took 1 base from V and 4 from J, leaving 8 bases between them. Germline V gene sequence: CDR1 SGHAT, CDR2 FQNNGV. The CDR3 is made up of 15 amino acids. CDR3 region: CASSLARLGANVLTF. The CDR3 DNA is TGTGCCAGCAGCTTAGCCCGTCTGGGGGCCAACGTCCTGACTTTC.

The rearrangement joins TRBV10-3 to TRBJ2-1, with D possibly being TRBD1 (5 bases). Trimming shortened V by 0 bases and J by 8 bases, and 11 bases separated the two germline ends. This CDR3 region has 14 residues. From germline, CDR1 is ENHRY and CDR2 SYGVKD. The CDR3 nucleotides read TGTGCCATCAGTGAGTCGGCAGGGCAGGATGAGCAGTTCTTC. It translates to CAISESAGQDEQFF.

The chain's CDR3 is CSVNEQDTKRGAFF. The CDR3 coding sequence is TGCAGCGTTAACGAGCAGGATACGAAAAGGGGAGCTTTCTTT. This chain uses TRBV29-1 with TRBJ1-1, with D tentatively TRBD1 (5 bases). CDR3 length equals 14 residues. V was clipped by 5 bases and J by 10 bases, with 23 bases between them. The germline gives CDR1 SQVTM, CDR2 ANQGSEA.

The chain is built from TRBV30 and TRBJ2-3; the D gene could be TRBD1 or TRBD2 (5 bases each). This CDR3 is built from 14 residues. Per the germline V gene, CDR1 is GTSNPN and CDR2 is SVGIG (reference sequence). V was pared by 0 bases and J by 2 bases, with 9 bases between. The CDR3 protein is CAWSVLGPTDTQYF. Written as DNA, the CDR3 is TGTGCCTGGAGTGTACTGGGACCCACAGATACGCAGTATTTT.